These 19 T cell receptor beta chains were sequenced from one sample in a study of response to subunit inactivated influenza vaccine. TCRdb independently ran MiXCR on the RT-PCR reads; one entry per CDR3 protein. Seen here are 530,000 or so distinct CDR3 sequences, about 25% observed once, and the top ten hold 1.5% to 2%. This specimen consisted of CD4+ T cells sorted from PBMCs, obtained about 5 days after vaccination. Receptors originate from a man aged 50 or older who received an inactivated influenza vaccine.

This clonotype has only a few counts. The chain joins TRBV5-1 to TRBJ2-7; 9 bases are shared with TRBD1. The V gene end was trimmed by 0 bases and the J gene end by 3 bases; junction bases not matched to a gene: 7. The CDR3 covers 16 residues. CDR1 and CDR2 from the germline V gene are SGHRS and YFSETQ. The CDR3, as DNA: TGCGCCAGCAGCTTGGACCCCGTGGGACAGGGCTACGAGCAGTACTTC. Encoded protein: CASSLDPVGQGYEQYF.

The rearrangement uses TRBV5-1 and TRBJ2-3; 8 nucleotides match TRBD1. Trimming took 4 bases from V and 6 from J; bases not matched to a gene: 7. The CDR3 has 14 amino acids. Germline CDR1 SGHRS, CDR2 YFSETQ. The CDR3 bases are TGCGCCAGCAGCCCCGAATCAGGGGGCGATACGCAGTATTTT. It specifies CASSPESGGDTQYF. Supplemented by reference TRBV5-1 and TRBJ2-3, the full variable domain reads KAGVTQTPRYLIKTRGQQVTLSCSPISGHRSVSWYQQTPGQGLQFLFEYFSETQRNKGNFPGRFSGRQFSNSRSEMNVSTLELGDSALYLCASSPESGGDTQYFGPGTRLTVL.

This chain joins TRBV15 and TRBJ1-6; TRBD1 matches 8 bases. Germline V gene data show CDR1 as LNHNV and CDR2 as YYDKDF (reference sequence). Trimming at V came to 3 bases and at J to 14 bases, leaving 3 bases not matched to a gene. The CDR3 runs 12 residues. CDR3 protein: CATSSAQGALHF. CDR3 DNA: TGTGCCACCAGCAGCGCACAGGGGGCCCTCCACTTT.

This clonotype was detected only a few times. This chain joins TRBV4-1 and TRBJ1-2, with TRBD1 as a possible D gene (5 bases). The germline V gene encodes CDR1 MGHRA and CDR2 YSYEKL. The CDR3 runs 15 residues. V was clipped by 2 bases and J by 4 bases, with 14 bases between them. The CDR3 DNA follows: TGCGCCAGCAGCCAATCTCCCGGGGGTACCTATGGCTACACCTTC. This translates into CASSQSPGGTYGYTF.

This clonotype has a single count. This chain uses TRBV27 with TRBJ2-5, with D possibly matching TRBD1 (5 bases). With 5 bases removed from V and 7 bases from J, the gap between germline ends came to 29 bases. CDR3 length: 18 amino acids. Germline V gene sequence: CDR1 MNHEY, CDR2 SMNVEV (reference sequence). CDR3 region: CASSPGRQTALVVGTQYF. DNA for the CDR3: TGTGCCAGCAGTCCCGGCCGTCAGACAGCACTTGTCGTAGGGACCCAGTACTTC.

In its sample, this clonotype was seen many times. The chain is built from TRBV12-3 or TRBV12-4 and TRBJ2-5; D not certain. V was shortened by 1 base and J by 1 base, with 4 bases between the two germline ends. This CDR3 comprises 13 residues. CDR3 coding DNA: TGTGCCAGCAGTTTAGAGTTCCAAGAGACCCAGTACTTC. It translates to CASSLEFQETQYF.

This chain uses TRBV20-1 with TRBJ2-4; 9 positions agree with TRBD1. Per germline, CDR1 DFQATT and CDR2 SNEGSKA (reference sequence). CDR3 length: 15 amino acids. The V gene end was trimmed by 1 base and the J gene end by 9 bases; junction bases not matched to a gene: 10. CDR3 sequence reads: CSARATGGRWGIQYF. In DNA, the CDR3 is TGCAGTGCTAGAGCCACAGGGGGCAGATGGGGCATTCAGTACTTC.

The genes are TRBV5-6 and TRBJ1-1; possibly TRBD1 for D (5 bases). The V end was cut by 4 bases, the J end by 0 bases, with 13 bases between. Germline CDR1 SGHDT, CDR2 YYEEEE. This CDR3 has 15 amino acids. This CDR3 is CASSPLGAVNTEAFF. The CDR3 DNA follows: TGTGCCAGCAGCCCCCTAGGGGCTGTGAACACTGAAGCTTTCTTT.

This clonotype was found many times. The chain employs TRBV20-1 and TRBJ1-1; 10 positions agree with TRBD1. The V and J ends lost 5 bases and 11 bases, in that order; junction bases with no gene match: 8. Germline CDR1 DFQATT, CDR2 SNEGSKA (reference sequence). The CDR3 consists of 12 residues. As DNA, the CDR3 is TGCAGTGCTCTCGGACAGGGGGTAACGGCTTTCTTT. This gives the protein CSALGQGVTAFF.

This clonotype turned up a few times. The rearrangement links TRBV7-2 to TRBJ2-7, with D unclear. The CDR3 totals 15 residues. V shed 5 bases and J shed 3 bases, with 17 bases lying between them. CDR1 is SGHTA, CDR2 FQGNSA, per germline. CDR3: CASSTSRGSGYEQYF. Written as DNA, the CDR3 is TGTGCCAGCAGCACATCCCGTGGCAGTGGCTACGAGCAGTACTTC.

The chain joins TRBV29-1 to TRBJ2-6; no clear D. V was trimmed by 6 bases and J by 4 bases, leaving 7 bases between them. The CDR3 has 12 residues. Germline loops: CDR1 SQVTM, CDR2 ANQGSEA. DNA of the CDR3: TGCAGCGTCTTACAGGGGGCCAACGTCCTGACTTTC. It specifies CSVLQGANVLTF.

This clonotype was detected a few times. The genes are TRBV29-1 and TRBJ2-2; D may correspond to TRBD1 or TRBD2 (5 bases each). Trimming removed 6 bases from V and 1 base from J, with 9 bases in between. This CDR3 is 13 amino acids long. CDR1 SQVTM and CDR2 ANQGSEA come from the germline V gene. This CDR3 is CSVGDRNTGELFF. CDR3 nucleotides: TGCAGCGTGGGGGACCGGAACACCGGGGAGCTGTTTTTT.

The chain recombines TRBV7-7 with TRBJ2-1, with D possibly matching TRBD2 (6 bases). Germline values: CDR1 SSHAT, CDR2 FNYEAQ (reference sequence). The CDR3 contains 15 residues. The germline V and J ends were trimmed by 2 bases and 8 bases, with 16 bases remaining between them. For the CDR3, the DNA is TGTGCCAGCAGCTTATCATACGGGAGTATCGATGAGCAGTTCTTC. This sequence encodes CASSLSYGSIDEQFF.

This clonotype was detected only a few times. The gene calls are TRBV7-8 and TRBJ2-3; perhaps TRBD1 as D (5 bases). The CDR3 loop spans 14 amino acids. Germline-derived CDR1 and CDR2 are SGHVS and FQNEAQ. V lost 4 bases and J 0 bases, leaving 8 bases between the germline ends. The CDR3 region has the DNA TGTGCCAGCAGCTCCTGGACAAGCACAGATACGCAGTATTTT. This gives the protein CASSSWTSTDTQYF.

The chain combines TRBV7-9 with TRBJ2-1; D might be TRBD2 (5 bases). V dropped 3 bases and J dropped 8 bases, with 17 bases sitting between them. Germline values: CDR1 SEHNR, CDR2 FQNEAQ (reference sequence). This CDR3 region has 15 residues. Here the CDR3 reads CASSFSWFAGDEQFF. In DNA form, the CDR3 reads TGTGCCAGCAGCTTTTCGTGGTTCGCGGGCGATGAGCAGTTCTTC.

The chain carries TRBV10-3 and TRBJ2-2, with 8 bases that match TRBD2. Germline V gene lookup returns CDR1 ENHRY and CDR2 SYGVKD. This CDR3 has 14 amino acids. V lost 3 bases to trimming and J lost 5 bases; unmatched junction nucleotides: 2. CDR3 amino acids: CAISEASGTGELFF. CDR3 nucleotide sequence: TGTGCCATCAGTGAAGCTAGCGGGACCGGGGAGCTGTTTTTT.

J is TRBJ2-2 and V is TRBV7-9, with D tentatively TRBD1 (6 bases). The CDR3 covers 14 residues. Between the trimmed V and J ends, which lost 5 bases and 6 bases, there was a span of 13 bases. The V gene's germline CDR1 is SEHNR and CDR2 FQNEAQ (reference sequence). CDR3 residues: CASSLQTGAGELFF. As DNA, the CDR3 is TGTGCCAGCAGCCTTCAGACAGGCGCCGGGGAGCTGTTTTTT.

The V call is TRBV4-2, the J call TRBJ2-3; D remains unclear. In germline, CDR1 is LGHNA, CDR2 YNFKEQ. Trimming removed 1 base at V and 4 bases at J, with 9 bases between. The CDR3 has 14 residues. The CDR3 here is CASSQAPGSDTQYF. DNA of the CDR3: TGTGCCAGCAGCCAAGCACCGGGTTCAGATACGCAGTATTTT.

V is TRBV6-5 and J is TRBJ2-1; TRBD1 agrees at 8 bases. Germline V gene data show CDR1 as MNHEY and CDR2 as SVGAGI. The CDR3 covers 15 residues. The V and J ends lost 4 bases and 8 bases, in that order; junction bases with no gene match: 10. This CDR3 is CASSWGPQGEDEQFF. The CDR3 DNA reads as TGTGCCAGCAGTTGGGGCCCACAGGGGGAAGATGAGCAGTTCTTC.